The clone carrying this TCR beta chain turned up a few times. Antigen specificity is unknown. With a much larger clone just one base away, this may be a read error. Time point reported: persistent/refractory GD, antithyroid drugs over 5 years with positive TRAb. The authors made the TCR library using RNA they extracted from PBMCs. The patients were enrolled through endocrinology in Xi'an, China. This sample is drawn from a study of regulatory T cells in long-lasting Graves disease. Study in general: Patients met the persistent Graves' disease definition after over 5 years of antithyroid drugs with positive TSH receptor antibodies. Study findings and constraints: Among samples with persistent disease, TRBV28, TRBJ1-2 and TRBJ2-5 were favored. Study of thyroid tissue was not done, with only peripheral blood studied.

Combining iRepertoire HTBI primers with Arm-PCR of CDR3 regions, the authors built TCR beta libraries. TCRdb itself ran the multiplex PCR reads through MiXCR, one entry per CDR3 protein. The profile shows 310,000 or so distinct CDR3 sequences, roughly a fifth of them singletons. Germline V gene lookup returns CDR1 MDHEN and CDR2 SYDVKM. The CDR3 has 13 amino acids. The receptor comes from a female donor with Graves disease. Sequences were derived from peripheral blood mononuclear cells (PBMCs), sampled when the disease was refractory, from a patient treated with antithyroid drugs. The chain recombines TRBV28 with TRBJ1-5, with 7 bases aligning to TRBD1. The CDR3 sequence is CVSSLPGGQPQHF. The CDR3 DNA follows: TGTGTCAGCAGTTTGCCAGGGGGACAGCCCCAGCATTTT.